What follows describes a single T cell receptor beta chain. The antigen remains undetermined. The data belong to a study of cytomegalovirus exposure and HLA in healthy donors. General observations from the study: 164 TCR beta chains were listed as cytomegalovirus-associated.

Germline lookup yields CDR1 MNHNY and CDR2 SVGAGI (reference sequence). Deletions cut 7 bases from V and 0 bases from J, with 13 bases between. The CDR3 loop spans 15 amino acids. Primers included in the PCR were 60 Vbeta and 13 Jbeta primers. Sequencing was performed with immunoSEQ multiplex PCR; in TCRdb, only in-frame clones are kept and a portion is missing. The table includes approximately 150,000 clones, about 82% detected once. Sequencing was performed on PBMCs. V gene TRBV6-6 combines with J gene TRBJ2-1; D is ambiguous. This clonotype was obtained from a male donor in good health and CMV-seronegative. The DNA for the CDR3 is TGTGCCAGCATACTAAGCCTAAGCTCCTACAATGAGCAGTTCTTC. It translates to CASILSLSSYNEQFF.